Below, 5 T cell receptor beta chains from the same sample are listed, as sequenced in a study of shared T cell receptors in the human thymus listed by TCRdb under 2021. The library was made by the immunoSEQ multiplex PCR assay. TCRdb's version of the immuneACCESS table is confined to in-frame rearrangements and falls short of the full clone set. An unresolved V gene accounts for under half of the shortfall where checked; the remainder is of unknown origin. Across this sample there are 650,000 to 950,000 clones, with approximately 85% seen only once. The ten largest clones represent around 0.0094% of the sample. The same sample was also used in a study of human thymus T cells.

The specimen was thymocytes. These receptors were taken from a girl under three years old with a congenital heart defect. Donor details come from another sample of the same person, matched by shared clones.

The rearrangement links TRBV15 to TRBJ1-5, with 11 bases lining up with TRBD1. CDR3 length equals 19 residues. V lost 5 bases, J lost 7 bases, and 19 bases stayed unmatched. Germline CDR1 reads LNHNV; CDR2 reads YYDKDF (reference sequence). In DNA form, the CDR3 reads TGTGCCACCAGCTATTACCCCGGGACAGGGGGATCATTTTGCCAGCCCCAGCATTTT. It specifies CATSYYPGTGGSFCQPQHF.

The chain combines TRBV6-4 with TRBJ2-7; possible D gene TRBD2, 6 bases. Germline lookup yields CDR1 MRHNA and CDR2 SNTAGT. V was cut by 4 bases and J by 2 bases, with 12 bases left in between. CDR3 length: 14 amino acids. The CDR3: CASSGRARTYEQYF. The CDR3 DNA sequence: TGTGCCAGCAGTGGGAGGGCTCGAACCTACGAGCAGTACTTC.

In its sample, this clone was seen once. V usage is TRBV6-1 and J usage is TRBJ1-5; no clear D gene. CDR3 length: 17 amino acids. The germline V and J ends were trimmed by 0 bases and 1 base, with 13 bases remaining between them. Germline V gene lookup returns CDR1 MNHNS and CDR2 SASEGT. CDR3 sequence reads: CASSEAKSPGSNQPQHF. Here the CDR3 DNA reads TGTGCCAGCAGTGAAGCGAAATCCCCGGGGAGCAATCAGCCCCAGCATTTT.

The chain joins TRBV10-2 to TRBJ2-6; TRBD1 matches at 7 bases. Germline V gives CDR1 WSHSY, CDR2 SAAADI. The V segment lost 6 bases and the J segment 0 bases; nucleotides outside the gene matches: 11. The CDR3 is made up of 18 amino acids. The CDR3 sequence: CASSPGQPTVSGANVLTF. CDR3 coding DNA: TGCGCCAGCAGCCCGGGACAGCCTACCGTCTCTGGGGCCAACGTCCTGACTTTC.

The rearrangement uses TRBV27 and TRBJ1-5; D is uncertain. Germline V gives CDR1 MNHEY, CDR2 SMNVEV (reference sequence). The CDR3 contains 12 residues. V lost 4 bases and J lost 3, with 4 bases in between. CDR3: CASSSVNQPQHF. The CDR3 nucleotides are TGTGCCAGCAGTTCAGTCAATCAGCCCCAGCATTTT.